These T cell receptor beta chains were read from a single sample in a study of CD8 T cells in ankylosing spondylitis. TCRdb redid the calling of the 5' RACE reads with MiXCR, one entry per CDR3 protein. The sample has roughly 670,000 distinct CDR3 sequences, 15% to 20% seen once. The sequencing input was blood, either unsorted or a sorted T cell fraction (not recorded which). Receptors originate from a male donor with ankylosing spondylitis. The CDR3 runs from the conserved cysteine through the conserved F or W. The order of the fields is D gene, clone size, J gene, V gene, CDR3 protein, CDR3 DNA. D genes are given only for firm matches. The size entry is marked missing in some rows and otherwise reads once, few, many or a size class.

D gene: .
clone size: few
J gene: TRBJ2-3
V gene: TRBV20-1
CDR3 protein: CSAIQGGDTQYF
CDR3 DNA: TGCAGTGCTATTCAAGGTGGAGATACGCAGTATTTT

D gene: .
clone size: many
J gene: TRBJ2-3
V gene: TRBV2
CDR3 protein: CASNQLGGGTDTQYF
CDR3 DNA: TGTGCCAGCAACCAGCTTGGAGGGGGTACAGATACGCAGTATTTT

D gene: TRBD1
clone size: .
J gene: TRBJ2-7
V gene: TRBV29-1
CDR3 protein: CSVTGGGYRSSYEQYF
CDR3 DNA: TGCAGCGTTACAGGGGGCGGCTACAGGAGCTCCTACGAGCAGTACTTC

D gene: .
clone size: .
J gene: TRBJ2-7
V gene: TRBV7-9
CDR3 protein: CASRGSYF
CDR3 DNA: TGTGCCAGCAGGGGTTCGTACTTC

D gene: TRBD1
clone size: few
J gene: TRBJ2-3
V gene: TRBV28
CDR3 protein: CASSSRDRVTTDTQYF
CDR3 DNA: TGTGCCAGCAGTTCCCGGGACAGGGTAACCACAGATACGCAGTATTTT

D gene: .
clone size: .
J gene: TRBJ2-3
V gene: TRBV11-2
CDR3 protein: CASSFFLRVDTQYF
CDR3 DNA: TGTGCCAGCAGCTTTTTCCTTCGGGTAGATACGCAGTATTTT

D gene: .
clone size: .
J gene: TRBJ2-1
V gene: TRBV18
CDR3 protein: CASSPWGARDEQFF
CDR3 DNA: TGTGCCAGCTCACCTTGGGGGGCCCGGGATGAGCAGTTCTTC

D gene: .
clone size: .
J gene: TRBJ2-7
V gene: TRBV12-3/TRBV12-4
CDR3 protein: CASSSRGLDREQYF
CDR3 DNA: TGTGCCAGCAGTTCGCGGGGACTGGACCGCGAGCAGTACTTC

D gene: .
clone size: few
J gene: TRBJ2-2
V gene: TRBV19
CDR3 protein: CASSIGRGTGELFF
CDR3 DNA: TGTGCCAGTAGTATAGGTCGGGGAACCGGGGAGCTGTTTTTT

D gene: .
clone size: .
J gene: TRBJ2-1
V gene: TRBV5-1
CDR3 protein: CASSLATPYNEQFF
CDR3 DNA: TGCGCCAGCAGCTTGGCTACTCCATACAATGAGCAGTTCTTC

D gene: .
clone size: few
J gene: TRBJ1-1
V gene: TRBV7-3
CDR3 protein: CASTRDPGTEAFF
CDR3 DNA: TGTGCCAGCACTCGGGACCCTGGCACTGAAGCTTTCTTT

D gene: TRBD1
clone size: few
J gene: TRBJ2-4
V gene: TRBV27
CDR3 protein: CASSSPDRGYIQYF
CDR3 DNA: TGTGCCAGCAGTTCGCCGGACAGGGGTTACATTCAGTACTTC

D gene: TRBD1
clone size: many
J gene: TRBJ2-1
V gene: TRBV5-5
CDR3 protein: CASQKQGDSYNEQFF
CDR3 DNA: TGTGCCAGCCAAAAACAGGGGGATTCCTACAATGAGCAGTTCTTC

D gene: TRBD2
clone size: .
J gene: TRBJ2-7
V gene: TRBV20-1
CDR3 protein: CSANHPDGRSSYEQYF
CDR3 DNA: TGCAGTGCCAATCACCCCGACGGGAGGAGCTCCTACGAGCAGTACTTC

D gene: .
clone size: few
J gene: TRBJ1-1
V gene: TRBV5-1
CDR3 protein: CASSQLGNTEAFF
CDR3 DNA: TGCGCCAGCAGCCAATTGGGGAACACTGAAGCTTTCTTT

D gene: .
clone size: few
J gene: TRBJ2-7
V gene: TRBV6-5
CDR3 protein: CASSYDWQAYEQYF
CDR3 DNA: TGTGCCAGCAGTTACGATTGGCAAGCCTACGAGCAGTACTTC

D gene: TRBD1
clone size: .
J gene: TRBJ1-1
V gene: TRBV11-2
CDR3 protein: CASSSPGQGKRNTEAFF
CDR3 DNA: TGTGCCAGCAGCTCGCCGGGACAGGGCAAGAGGAACACTGAAGCTTTCTTT

D gene: .
clone size: .
J gene: TRBJ2-1
V gene: TRBV5-1
CDR3 protein: CASSYGGGGIYNEQFF
CDR3 DNA: TGCGCCAGCAGCTACGGGGGCGGGGGAATCTACAATGAGCAGTTCTTC

D gene: TRBD2
clone size: .
J gene: TRBJ2-1
V gene: TRBV5-1
CDR3 protein: CASSLGAGGPREQFF
CDR3 DNA: TGCGCCAGCAGCTTGGGTGCGGGAGGGCCGAGGGAGCAGTTCTTC

D gene: TRBD1
clone size: .
J gene: TRBJ1-2
V gene: TRBV7-2
CDR3 protein: CASSSTPGQGGEGYTF
CDR3 DNA: TGTGCCAGCAGCTCTACGCCGGGACAGGGAGGAGAGGGCTACACCTTC

D gene: TRBD2
clone size: many
J gene: TRBJ2-3
V gene: TRBV7-8
CDR3 protein: CASSLGDYLNTQYF
CDR3 DNA: TGTGCCAGCAGCTTGGGGGACTACCTAAATACGCAGTATTTT

D gene: .
clone size: .
J gene: TRBJ2-7
V gene: TRBV2
CDR3 protein: CASSEWGAYSSYEQYF
CDR3 DNA: TGTGCCAGCAGTGAATGGGGGGCGTACTCCTCCTACGAGCAGTACTTC

D gene: .
clone size: .
J gene: TRBJ2-1
V gene: TRBV19
CDR3 protein: CASSIKVRLDFPNEQFF
CDR3 DNA: TGTGCCAGTAGTATAAAGGTCCGGCTAGATTTCCCCAATGAGCAGTTCTTC

D gene: .
clone size: .
J gene: TRBJ2-5
V gene: TRBV10-3
CDR3 protein: CAISDTETQYF
CDR3 DNA: TGTGCCATCAGTGACACTGAGACCCAGTACTTC

D gene: TRBD1
clone size: many
J gene: TRBJ2-5
V gene: TRBV12-3/TRBV12-4
CDR3 protein: CASSLTGAGETQYF
CDR3 DNA: TGTGCCAGCAGCCTGACAGGGGCTGGCGAGACCCAGTACTTC

D gene: TRBD2
clone size: few
J gene: TRBJ2-7
V gene: TRBV12-3/TRBV12-4
CDR3 protein: CASSSSGRTYEQYF
CDR3 DNA: TGTGCCAGCAGCTCTAGCGGGAGGACCTACGAGCAGTACTTC

D gene: .
clone size: .
J gene: TRBJ2-7
V gene: TRBV4-1
CDR3 protein: CASSQEITRAGEQYF
CDR3 DNA: TGCGCCAGCAGCCAAGAGATAACTAGGGCTGGTGAGCAGTACTTC

D gene: TRBD2
clone size: .
J gene: TRBJ2-7
V gene: TRBV27
CDR3 protein: CASSFMREGRRGEQYF
CDR3 DNA: TGTGCCAGCAGTTTTATGCGGGAGGGCCGCAGGGGCGAGCAGTACTTC

D gene: .
clone size: .
J gene: TRBJ1-1
V gene: TRBV20-1
CDR3 protein: CSARVTAAGLEAFF
CDR3 DNA: TGCAGTGCTAGAGTAACGGCGGCGGGTTTAGAGGCTTTCTTT

D gene: .
clone size: few
J gene: TRBJ1-1
V gene: TRBV4-1
CDR3 protein: CASSQGGKTGTEAFF
CDR3 DNA: TGCGCCAGCAGCCAAGGGGGGAAGACAGGCACTGAAGCTTTCTTT

D gene: TRBD1
clone size: .
J gene: TRBJ1-1
V gene: TRBV7-9
CDR3 protein: CASSLLTGVNTEAFF
CDR3 DNA: TGTGCCAGCAGCCTACTGACAGGGGTCAACACTGAAGCTTTCTTT

D gene: .
clone size: .
J gene: TRBJ1-5
V gene: TRBV20-1
CDR3 protein: CSARPLGQTLSNQPQHF
CDR3 DNA: TGCAGTGCTAGACCTCTTGGACAGACTCTTAGCAATCAGCCCCAGCATTTT

D gene: TRBD2
clone size: .
J gene: TRBJ2-3
V gene: TRBV20-1
CDR3 protein: CSAVKLAGEVTDTQYF
CDR3 DNA: TGCAGTGCCGTGAAACTAGCGGGAGAAGTCACAGATACGCAGTATTTT

D gene: .
clone size: .
J gene: TRBJ2-4
V gene: TRBV3-1
CDR3 protein: CASSQEGRRAKNIQYF
CDR3 DNA: TGTGCCAGCAGCCAAGAAGGTCGCAGGGCCAAAAACATTCAGTACTTC

D gene: .
clone size: .
J gene: TRBJ2-5
V gene: TRBV7-9
CDR3 protein: CASSSQRGSGETQYF
CDR3 DNA: TGTGCCAGCAGCTCCCAGCGAGGTTCAGGAGAGACCCAGTACTTC

D gene: .
clone size: many
J gene: TRBJ2-7
V gene: TRBV7-2
CDR3 protein: CASSRSAVSSYEQYF
CDR3 DNA: TGTGCCAGCAGTCGCAGCGCGGTATCGTCCTACGAGCAGTACTTC

D gene: .
clone size: .
J gene: TRBJ2-2
V gene: TRBV12-3/TRBV12-4
CDR3 protein: CASSLVSGFYTGELFF
CDR3 DNA: TGTGCCAGCAGTTTAGTGTCTGGGTTTTACACCGGGGAGCTGTTTTTT

D gene: TRBD2
clone size: many
J gene: TRBJ2-5
V gene: TRBV7-9
CDR3 protein: CASSLLLAEETQYF
CDR3 DNA: TGTGCCAGCAGCTTATTGCTAGCGGAAGAGACCCAGTACTTC

D gene: TRBD2
clone size: few
J gene: TRBJ2-1
V gene: TRBV5-1
CDR3 protein: CASTLGGNNEQFF
CDR3 DNA: TGCGCCAGCACCTTGGGAGGGAACAATGAGCAGTTCTTC

D gene: TRBD1
clone size: many
J gene: TRBJ1-3
V gene: TRBV20-1
CDR3 protein: CSASQGAGNTIYF
CDR3 DNA: TGCAGTGCTAGTCAGGGGGCTGGAAACACCATATATTTT

D gene: TRBD2
clone size: few
J gene: TRBJ2-7
V gene: TRBV29-1
CDR3 protein: CSVTSGSNEQYF
CDR3 DNA: TGCAGCGTAACTAGCGGGTCCAACGAGCAGTACTTC

D gene: .
clone size: few
J gene: TRBJ2-7
V gene: TRBV28
CDR3 protein: CAVGKSTGSSYEQYF
CDR3 DNA: TGTGCCGTCGGAAAGTCAACAGGGAGCTCCTACGAGCAGTACTTC

D gene: .
clone size: few
J gene: TRBJ2-3
V gene: TRBV20-1
CDR3 protein: CSARVKGVDTQYF
CDR3 DNA: TGCAGTGCTAGAGTCAAAGGGGTGGATACGCAGTATTTT

D gene: TRBD2
clone size: .
J gene: TRBJ2-5
V gene: TRBV7-8
CDR3 protein: CASTPVGGKQETQYF
CDR3 DNA: TGTGCCAGCACCCCGGTGGGGGGGAAACAAGAGACCCAGTACTTC

D gene: .
clone size: few
J gene: TRBJ2-5
V gene: TRBV24-1
CDR3 protein: CATSDSGYAQETQYF
CDR3 DNA: TGTGCCACCAGTGATTCGGGGTACGCCCAAGAGACCCAGTACTTC